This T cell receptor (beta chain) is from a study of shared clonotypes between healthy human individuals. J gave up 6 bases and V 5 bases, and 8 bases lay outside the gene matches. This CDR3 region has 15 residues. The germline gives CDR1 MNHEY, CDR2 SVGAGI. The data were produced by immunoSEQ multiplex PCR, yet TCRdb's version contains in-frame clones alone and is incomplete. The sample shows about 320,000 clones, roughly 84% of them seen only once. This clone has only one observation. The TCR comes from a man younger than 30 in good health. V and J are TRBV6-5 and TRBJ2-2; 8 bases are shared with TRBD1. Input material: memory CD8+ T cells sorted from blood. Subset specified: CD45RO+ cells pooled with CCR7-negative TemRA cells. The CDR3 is CASSPYQGAAGELFF. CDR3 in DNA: TGTGCCAGCAGTCCCTACCAGGGGGCGGCCGGGGAGCTGTTTTTT.